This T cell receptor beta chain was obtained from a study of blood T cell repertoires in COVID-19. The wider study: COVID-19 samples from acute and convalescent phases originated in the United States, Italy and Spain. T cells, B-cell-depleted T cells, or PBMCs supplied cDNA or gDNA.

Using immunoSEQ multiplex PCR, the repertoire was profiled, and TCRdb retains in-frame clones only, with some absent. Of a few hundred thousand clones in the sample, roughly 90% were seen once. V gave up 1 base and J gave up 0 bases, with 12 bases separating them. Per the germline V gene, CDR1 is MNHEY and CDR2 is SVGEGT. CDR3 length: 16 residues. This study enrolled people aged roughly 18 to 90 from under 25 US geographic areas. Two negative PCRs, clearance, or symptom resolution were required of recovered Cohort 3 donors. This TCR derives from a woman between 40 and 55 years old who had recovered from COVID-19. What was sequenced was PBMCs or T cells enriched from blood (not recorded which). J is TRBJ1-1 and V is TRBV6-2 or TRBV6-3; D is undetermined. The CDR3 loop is CASSYFASGMNTEAFF. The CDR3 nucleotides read TGTGCCAGCAGTTACTTCGCTTCTGGCATGAACACTGAAGCTTTCTTT.